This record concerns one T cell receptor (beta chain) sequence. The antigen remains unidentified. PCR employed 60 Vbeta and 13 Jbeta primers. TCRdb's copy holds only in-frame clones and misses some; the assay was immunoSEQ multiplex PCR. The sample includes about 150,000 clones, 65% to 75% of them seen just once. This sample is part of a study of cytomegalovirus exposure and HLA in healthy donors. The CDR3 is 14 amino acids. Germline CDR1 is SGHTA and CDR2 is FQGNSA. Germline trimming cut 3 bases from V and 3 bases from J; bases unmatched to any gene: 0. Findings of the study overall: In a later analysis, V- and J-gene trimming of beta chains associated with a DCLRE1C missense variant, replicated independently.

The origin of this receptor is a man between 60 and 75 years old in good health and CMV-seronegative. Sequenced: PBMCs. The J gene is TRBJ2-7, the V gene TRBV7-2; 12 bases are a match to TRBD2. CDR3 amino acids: CASSLGLAGYEQYF. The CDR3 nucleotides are TGTGCCAGCAGCTTGGGACTAGCGGGCTACGAGCAGTACTTC.